The 16 T cell receptor beta chains listed next were all sequenced from one sample in a study of T cell changes during pregnancy in multiple sclerosis. Repertoires were generated with immunoSEQ multiplex PCR, while TCRdb's copy carries only in-frame clones and drops some. This sample has about 85,000 clones, with approximately 90% found just once. The starting material was peripheral blood, obtained in the first trimester of pregnancy. The receptor set was obtained from a female donor with multiple sclerosis, enrolled in a pregnancy study.

A note on this clone: At one boundary the junction diverges from the germline segment, which might be a read error. CDR3 in DNA: TGTGCTAGCAGCTCACAGGGGGCAGGAGAGACCCAGTACTTC. This sequence encodes CASSSQGAGETQYF. The chain links TRBV7-7 to TRBJ2-5, with 9 bases aligning to TRBD1. This CDR3 is built from 14 residues. Germline V gene data show CDR1 as SSHAT and CDR2 as FNYEAQ (reference sequence).

This sequence joins TRBV7-8 and TRBJ1-2, with D hard to call. From germline, CDR1 is SGHVS and CDR2 FQNEAQ. With 4 bases removed from V and 4 bases from J, the gap between germline ends came to 7 bases. The CDR3 totals 12 residues. The CDR3 spells CASSSEGYGYTF. CDR3 nucleotide sequence: TGTGCCAGCAGCTCCGAGGGCTATGGCTACACCTTC.

The CDR3 loop reads CASSETTGGFYGYTF. The CDR3 DNA reads as TGTGCCAGCAGTGAAACTACCGGGGGATTCTATGGCTACACCTTC. This rearrangement joins TRBV6-1 to TRBJ1-2, with D possibly being TRBD1 (5 bases). Germline V gives CDR1 MNHNS, CDR2 SASEGT. Trimming shortened V by 2 bases and J by 4 bases, and 14 bases separated the two germline ends. The CDR3 sequence is 15 residues long.

The chain links TRBV7-2 to TRBJ2-5; 9 bases are shared with TRBD1. The CDR3 has 17 amino acids. Germline V gene data show CDR1 as SGHTA and CDR2 as FQGNSA. Trimming removed 5 bases from V and 5 bases from J; junction bases left unmatched: 15. The CDR3 is CASSDRTGGMIQETQYF. CDR3 coding DNA: TGTGCCAGCAGCGACCGAACAGGGGGCATGATTCAGGAGACCCAGTACTTC. Together with reference TRBV7-2 and TRBJ2-5, the CDR3 gives the full variable domain: GAGVSQSPSNKVTEKGKDVELRCDPISGHTALYWYRQSLGQGLEFLIYFQGNSAPDKSGLPSDRFSAERTGGSVSTLTIQRTQQEDSAVYLCASSDRTGGMIQETQYFGPGTRLLVL.

This chain joins TRBV2 and TRBJ1-6, with D perhaps matching TRBD1 (6 bases). The V gene lost 1 base and the J gene lost 8 bases, with 6 bases spanning the gap. The CDR3 has 13 amino acids. Germline loops: CDR1 SNHLY, CDR2 FYNNEI. Here the CDR3 reads CASSEEGDSPLHF. CDR3 sequence (DNA): TGTGCCAGCAGTGAAGAGGGGGATTCACCCCTCCACTTT.

This clone showed up just a few times. The gene calls are TRBV7-2 and TRBJ2-3; 8 nucleotides agree with TRBD1. V shed 4 bases and J 3 bases; nucleotides not matched to a gene: 9. CDR1 SGHTA and CDR2 FQGNSA come from the germline V gene. There are 16 residues in the CDR3. CDR3 amino acids: CASSSWRTGNTDTQYF. The CDR3 DNA reads TGTGCCAGCAGCTCCTGGCGGACAGGGAATACAGATACGCAGTATTTT.

The chain carries TRBV11-3 and TRBJ1-1; 7 bases match TRBD1. After removal of 4 bases from V and 3 bases from J, the junction contained 11 bases not matched to a gene. This CDR3 is built from 16 residues. Germline CDR1 SGHNT, CDR2 YENEEA. The CDR3 DNA follows: TGTGCCAGCAGCTCCTACGAAAAGACAGGGCACACTGAAGCTTTCTTT. The encoded protein is CASSSYEKTGHTEAFF.

This clone was found a few times. The V gene is TRBV4-2, the J gene TRBJ1-6; maybe TRBD1 (6 bases). The germline CDR1 and CDR2 sequences are LGHNA and YNFKEQ. Trimming took 7 bases from V and 5 from J, leaving 6 bases between them. CDR3 length: 12 residues. The CDR3 DNA is TGTGCCAGCAACAGGGATAATTCACCCCTCCACTTT. Translation: CASNRDNSPLHF.

This chain uses TRBV7-2 with TRBJ1-2, with D maybe TRBD1 (6 bases). Trimming removed 5 bases from V and 1 base from J, with 8 bases in between. The CDR3 runs 13 residues. CDR1 SGHTA and CDR2 FQGNSA come from the germline V gene. The CDR3: CASSPDSNYGYTF. The CDR3 DNA is TGTGCCAGCAGCCCGGACAGTAACTATGGCTACACCTTC.

The count of this clone is one. The chain combines TRBV28 with TRBJ2-7; 8 bases map to TRBD1. The CDR3 is 14 residues long. Germline CDR1 reads MDHEN; CDR2 reads SYDVKM. V shed 4 bases and J 2 bases; nucleotides not matched to a gene: 4. The chain's CDR3 is CASSWTGPTYEQYF. The CDR3 region has the DNA TGTGCCAGCAGTTGGACAGGGCCAACCTACGAGCAGTACTTC.

V is TRBV28 and J is TRBJ2-2, with TRBD2 matching over 12 bases. The CDR3 is made up of 16 amino acids. V dropped 7 bases and J dropped 4; count of bases not matched to a gene: 7. Germline V gives CDR1 MDHEN, CDR2 SYDVKM. CDR3 coding DNA: TGTGCCAGCACCTATTCTAGCGGGAGGGCCACCGGGGAGCTGTTTTTT. Translated: CASTYSSGRATGELFF. The variable domain in full, completed from reference TRBV28 and TRBJ2-2, reads DVKVTQSSRYLVKRTGEKVFLECVQDMDHENMFWYRQDPGLGLRLIYFSYDVKMKEKGDIPEGYSVSREKKERFSLILESASTNQTSMYLCASTYSSGRATGELFFGEGSRLTVL.

The chain is built from TRBV7-9 and TRBJ2-2, with TRBD2 identical over 12 bases. Trimming took 5 bases from V and 5 from J; bases not matched to a gene: 6. From germline, CDR1 is SEHNR and CDR2 FQNEAQ (reference sequence). This CDR3 has 16 amino acids. The CDR3: CASSLRLAGETGELFF. CDR3 DNA sequence: TGTGCCAGCAGCCTAAGACTAGCGGGAGAGACCGGGGAGCTGTTTTTT. Using reference TRBV7-9 and TRBJ2-2 for the parts outside the CDR3, the full variable domain is DTGVSQNPRHKITKRGQNVTFRCDPISEHNRLYWYRQTLGQGPEFLTYFQNEAQLEKSRLLSDRFSAERPKGSFSTLEIQRTEQGDSAMYLCASSLRLAGETGELFFGEGSRLTVL.

DNA of the CDR3: TGTGCCATCAGTGAGTCTGCAGGGGGCGGGGAGACCCAGTACTTC. Amino acids: CAISESAGGGETQYF. This chain joins TRBV10-3 and TRBJ2-5; 8 positions match TRBD1. J gave up 5 bases and V 0 bases, and 5 bases lay outside the gene matches. The germline gives CDR1 ENHRY, CDR2 SYGVKD. The CDR3 runs to 15 residues.

The V call is TRBV10-3, the J call TRBJ2-2; the match to TRBD1 covers 8 bases. CDR3 length equals 13 residues. CDR1 ENHRY and CDR2 SYGVKD come from the germline V gene. The V and J ends lost 10 bases and 5 bases, in that order; junction bases with no gene match: 6. The CDR3 spells CATGQGGTGELFF. Here the CDR3 DNA reads TGTGCCACCGGACAGGGAGGTACCGGGGAGCTGTTTTTT.

This chain connects TRBV7-6 to TRBJ2-7, with TRBD1 identical over 9 bases. The CDR3 spans 16 residues. The V segment lost 1 base and the J segment 5 bases; nucleotides outside the gene matches: 9. Germline V gives CDR1 SGHVS, CDR2 FNYEAQ. CDR3 residues: CASSLGAGTGQDEQYF. DNA for the CDR3: TGTGCCAGCAGCTTAGGGGCCGGGACAGGGCAGGACGAGCAGTACTTC.

The rearrangement joins TRBV2 to TRBJ2-7, with D tentatively TRBD1 (5 bases). V lost 3 bases, J lost 5 bases, and 5 bases lay in between. The CDR3 runs 11 residues. Germline V lookup: CDR1 SNHLY, CDR2 FYNNEI. CDR3 sequence reads: CASSDRDEQYF. The CDR3 DNA is TGTGCCAGCAGTGACAGGGACGAGCAGTACTTC.